The entry below gives a single TCR beta chain sequence along with its context. This clonotype turned up a few times. The antigen this receptor binds is unknown. The input lacks base qualities; no much larger clone sits a single base away. This entry is derived from a study of T-cell reconstitution after alpha-beta-depleted transplantation in children (dated by TCRdb to the mid-2010s). At the level of the whole study: Using TCR repertoire profiling, the study followed T-cell immune reconstitution in a quantitative way in children after TCRalphabeta/CD19-depleted allogeneic hematopoietic cell transplantation. The paper as a whole reports these results and caveats: Hyperexpanded clone frequencies declined over subsequent months; after one year, T-cell counts and TCRbeta diversity were mostly attributed to newly produced T cells. The apparently early recovery of alphabetaT-cell counts about two months after transplant reportedly depended on only several hundred rapidly expanded clones that came from non-depleted graft cells. In some patients, high TCRbeta diversity at day 60 was attributed to recipient T cells and intrathymic progenitors that had survived conditioning.

The CDR3 has 13 amino acids, counting the end cysteine and phenylalanine. Of all the DNA, just the CDR3 is kept, 39 bases in frame from base 1. CDR1 SEHNR and CDR2 FQNEAQ were looked up in the germline V gene (reference sequence). The germline V end is reduced by 5 bases and the J end by 6 bases; junction bases left unmatched: 6. The sample's treatment or condition label is to be understood as: allogeneic hematopoietic cell transplantation with graft depleted of TCRalphabeta T cells and CD19 B cells. The transplant recipients were children given TCRalphabeta/CD19-depleted allogeneic hematopoietic cell grafts. Library construction relied on PCR. Sequencing was performed on an Illumina HiSeq 2500. To normalize quantification of the TCRbeta repertoire, the TCR libraries were built with molecular barcoding that relied on unique molecular identifiers. The raw public reads went through TCRdb reprocessing: fastp at Q25, MiXCR clone calling, in-frame beta chains kept. CDR3 protein duplicates are merged, each entry listing the most common genes and DNA. The sample table holds about 300,000 distinct CDR3 sequences, of which 10% were seen once. The leading ten clones occupy 7% to 9.5% of the sample.

The chain couples TRBV7-9 to TRBJ1-2; the junction holds 7 bases that match TRBD1. This specimen consisted of PBMCs, obtained before TCRalphabeta/CD19-depleted stem cell transplant. The sequence was obtained from a boy in the first two years of life with acute myeloid leukemia, due to receive a stem cell transplant. The bases are TGTGCCAGCAGCCCACGACAGGGAAATGGCTACACCTTC. Its translation is CASSPRQGNGYTF.